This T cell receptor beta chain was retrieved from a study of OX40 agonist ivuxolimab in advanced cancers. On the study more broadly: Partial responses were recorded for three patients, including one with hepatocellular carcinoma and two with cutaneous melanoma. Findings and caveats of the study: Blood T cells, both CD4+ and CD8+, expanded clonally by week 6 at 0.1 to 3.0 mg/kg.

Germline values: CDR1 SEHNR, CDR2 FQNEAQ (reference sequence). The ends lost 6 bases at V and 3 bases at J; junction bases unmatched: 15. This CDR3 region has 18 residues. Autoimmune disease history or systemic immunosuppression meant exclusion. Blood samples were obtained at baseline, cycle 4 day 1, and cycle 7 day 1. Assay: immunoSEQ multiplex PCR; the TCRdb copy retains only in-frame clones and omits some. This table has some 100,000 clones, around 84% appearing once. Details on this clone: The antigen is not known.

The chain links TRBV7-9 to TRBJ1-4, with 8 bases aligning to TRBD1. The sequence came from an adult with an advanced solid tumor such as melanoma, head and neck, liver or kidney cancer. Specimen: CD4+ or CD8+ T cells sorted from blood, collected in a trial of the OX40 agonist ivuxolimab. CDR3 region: CASSPPPTGVIANEKLFF. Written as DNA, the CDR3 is TGTGCCAGCAGTCCCCCACCGACAGGGGTCATAGCTAATGAAAAACTGTTTTTT.